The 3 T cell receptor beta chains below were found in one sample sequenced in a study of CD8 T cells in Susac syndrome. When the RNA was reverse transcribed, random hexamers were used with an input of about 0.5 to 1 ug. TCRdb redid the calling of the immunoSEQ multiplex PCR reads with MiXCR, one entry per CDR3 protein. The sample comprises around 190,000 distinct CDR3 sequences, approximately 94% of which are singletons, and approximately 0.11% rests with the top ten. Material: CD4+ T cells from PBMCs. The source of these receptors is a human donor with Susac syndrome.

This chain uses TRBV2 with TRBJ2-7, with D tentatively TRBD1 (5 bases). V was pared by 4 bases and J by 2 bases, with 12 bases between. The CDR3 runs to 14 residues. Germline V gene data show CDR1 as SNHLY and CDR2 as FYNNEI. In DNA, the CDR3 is TGTGCCAGCAGTGCGCAAAGGGGAACCTACGAGCAGTACTTC. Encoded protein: CASSAQRGTYEQYF.

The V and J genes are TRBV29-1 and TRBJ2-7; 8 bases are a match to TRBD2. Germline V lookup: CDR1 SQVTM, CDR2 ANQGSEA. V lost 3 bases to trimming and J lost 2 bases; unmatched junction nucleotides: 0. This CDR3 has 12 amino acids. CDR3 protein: CSVDGGAYEQYF. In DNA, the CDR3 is TGCAGCGTTGACGGGGGGGCCTACGAGCAGTACTTC.

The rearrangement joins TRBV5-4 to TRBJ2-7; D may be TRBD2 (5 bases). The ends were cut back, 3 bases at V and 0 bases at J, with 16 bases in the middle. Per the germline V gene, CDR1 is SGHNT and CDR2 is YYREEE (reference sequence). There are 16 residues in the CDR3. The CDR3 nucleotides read TGTGCCAGCAGCTCATCAATCATAGCGACCTCCTACGAGCAGTACTTC. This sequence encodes CASSSSIIATSYEQYF.